The T cell receptor beta chain under discussion was sequenced for a study of cytomegalovirus exposure and HLA in healthy donors. Overall study findings and caveats: When the data were analyzed later, several of the most significant clusters appeared to be linked to common viral pathogens. Some segments of the V type, notably TRBV6-2 and TRBV6-3, were excluded as indistinguishable. Cytomegalovirus association was listed for under 200 TCR beta chains.

The CDR3 spans 14 residues. V shed 3 bases and J shed 0 bases, with 6 bases lying between them. Germline V gene data show CDR1 as LNHDA and CDR2 as SQIVND (reference sequence). Regarding this clone: Its antigen is still unknown.

Both 60 Vbeta primers and 13 Jbeta primers went into the PCR. Profiled with immunoSEQ multiplex PCR; TCRdb holds only in-frame clones, not every one. The sample contains around 200,000 clones, 79% of which appear only once. This TCR was sampled from a man aged 50-59 years in good health and CMV-seronegative. Sequenced sample: PBMCs. The chain uses TRBV19 and TRBJ2-1; no firm D call. The CDR3 DNA reads TGTGCCAGTAGTATTGGCGGCTCCTACAATGAGCAGTTCTTC. Protein sequence: CASSIGGSYNEQFF. Full variable domain (rest looked up from reference TRBV19 and TRBJ2-1): DGGITQSPKYLFRKEGQNVTLSCEQNLNHDAMYWYRQDPGQGLRLIYYSQIVNDFQKGDIAEGYSVSREKKESFPLTVTSAQKNPTAFYLCASSIGGSYNEQFFGPGTRLTVL.